Listed here are 19 T cell receptor beta chains from one sample, sequenced in a study of blood T cell repertoires in COVID-19. Measured with immunoSEQ multiplex PCR; TCRdb has only the in-frame clones, and not every one. The data contain about 120,000 clones, 60% to 85% of them singletons. The material sequenced was peripheral blood. These receptors originate from an older man with acute or convalescent COVID-19.

The chain links TRBV5-1 to TRBJ1-2; perhaps TRBD1 as D (5 bases). This CDR3 has 13 amino acids. Trimming took 1 base from V and 9 from J, leaving 13 bases between them. Germline lookup yields CDR1 SGHRS and CDR2 YFSETQ. CDR3 nucleotides: TGCGCCAGCAGCTTGCGGCAGGGCGAGAGCTACACCTTC. Protein: CASSLRQGESYTF.

V gene TRBV6-5 combines with J gene TRBJ1-2; the match to TRBD1 covers 8 bases. Germline CDR1 reads MNHEY; CDR2 reads SVGAGI. This CDR3 has 15 amino acids. Trimming cost V 5 bases and J 4 bases; bases outside gene matches: 9. CDR3 nucleotides: TGTGCCAGCAGTAAACGGACAGGGACCTTCTATGGCTACACCTTC. Encoded protein: CASSKRTGTFYGYTF.

The rearrangement uses TRBV9 and TRBJ1-1, with D possibly matching TRBD1 (6 bases). This CDR3 is 15 amino acids long. V was trimmed by 0 bases and J by 4 bases, leaving 13 bases between them. Germline values: CDR1 SGDLS, CDR2 YYNGEE. Written as DNA, the CDR3 is TGTGCCAGCAGCGTAGCGGGGGGCAAGGGCACTGAAGCTTTCTTT. It yields the protein CASSVAGGKGTEAFF.

The chain is built from TRBV23-1 and TRBJ1-2; D call uncertain. TRBV23-1 is filed as an ORF, its function uncertain. V shed 4 bases and J shed 0 bases, with 9 bases lying between them. This CDR3 spans 14 amino acids. The chain's CDR3 is CASSPNRANYGYTF. CDR3 nucleotide sequence: TGCGCCAGCAGTCCAAACCGAGCTAACTATGGCTACACCTTC.

Concerning this clone itself: Other DNA variants within this sample encode the same CDR3. The rearrangement links TRBV14 to TRBJ1-1; D remains unclear. Deletions cut 0 bases from V and 1 base from J, with 3 bases between. The CDR3 has 13 amino acids. The V gene's germline CDR1 is SGHDN and CDR2 FVKESK. The CDR3 sequence is CASSQDRNTEAFF. As DNA, the CDR3 is TGTGCCAGCAGCCAAGATCGGAACACTGAAGCTTTCTTT.

This clone was seen more than once but under ten times. The V gene is TRBV20-1, the J gene TRBJ2-7; tentatively, D is TRBD2 (6 bases). CDR3 size: 11 residues. Germline CDR1 and CDR2: DFQATT and SNEGSKA (reference sequence). V shed 4 bases and J shed 3 bases, with 7 bases lying between them. The CDR3 loop is CSAMGGYEQYF. CDR3 bases: TGCAGTGCTATGGGGGGCTACGAGCAGTACTTC.

The chain uses TRBV4-3 and TRBJ1-1, with 8 nucleotides matching TRBD1. Unmatched junction bases numbered 4, after V lost 4 bases and J lost 0 bases. The CDR3 runs to 15 residues. Germline CDR1 reads LGHNA; CDR2 reads YSLEER. CDR3 residues: CASSLRTGMNTEAFF. The CDR3 nucleotides read TGCGCCAGCAGCCTTAGGACAGGGATGAACACTGAAGCTTTCTTT.

The CDR3 region has the DNA TGCAGCGCACAGGGGCTGACATACGAGCAGTACTTC. Its translation: CSAQGLTYEQYF. The chain is built from TRBV29-1 and TRBJ2-7; 7 nucleotides line up with TRBD1. Per germline, CDR1 SQVTM and CDR2 ANQGSEA. This CDR3 comprises 12 residues. V was pared by 7 bases and J by 4 bases, with 7 bases of the junction left unmatched.

The CDR3 DNA reads as TGCGCCAGCAGACCCCAGGGAAGCTCGGGAAACACCATATATTTT. Residues: CASRPQGSSGNTIYF. The chain couples TRBV5-1 to TRBJ1-3; D may be TRBD1 (5 bases). This CDR3 contains 15 residues. Deletions cut 5 bases from V and 4 bases from J, with 16 bases between. CDR1 is SGHRS, CDR2 YFSETQ, per germline.

This clone showed up just once. CDR3 in DNA: TGTGCCATCACCTCCCTCGGTGGTTATGGCTACACCTTC. This gives the protein CAITSLGGYGYTF. This rearrangement joins TRBV10-3 to TRBJ1-2; D is unclear. CDR3 length: 13 amino acids. V lost 7 bases and J lost 5, with 14 bases in between. Germline V gene sequence: CDR1 ENHRY, CDR2 SYGVKD.

This sequence joins TRBV5-4 and TRBJ2-3; the match to TRBD2 covers 12 bases. Unmatched junction bases numbered 2, after V lost 3 bases and J lost 0 bases. Germline values: CDR1 SGHNT, CDR2 YYREEE (reference sequence). CDR3 length: 16 residues. The CDR3 DNA follows: TGTGCCAGCAGCTCTGGACTAGCGGGGAGCACAGATACGCAGTATTTT. The encoded protein is CASSSGLAGSTDTQYF. Using reference TRBV5-4 and TRBJ2-3 for the parts outside the CDR3, the full variable domain is ETGVTQSPTHLIKTRGQQVTLRCSSQSGHNTVSWYQQALGQGPQFIFQYYREEENGRGNFPPRFSGLQFPNYSSELNVNALELDDSALYLCASSSGLAGSTDTQYFGPGTRLTVL.

The J gene is TRBJ2-5, the V gene TRBV19, with a possible D match to TRBD2 (5 bases). Trimming stripped 8 bases from V and 1 base from J, with 11 bases between. The germline gives CDR1 LNHDA, CDR2 SQIVND (reference sequence). CDR3 size: 13 residues. CDR3 in amino acids: CASARTSQETQYF. The CDR3 DNA sequence: TGTGCCAGTGCCCGAACTAGCCAAGAGACCCAGTACTTC.

The rearrangement joins TRBV13 to TRBJ1-3; no clear D gene. Germline CDR1 is PRHDT and CDR2 is FYEKMQ (reference sequence). This CDR3 region has 13 residues. V lost 5 bases, J lost 4 bases, and 9 bases lay in between. The CDR3 DNA follows: TGTGCCAGCAGCCTCCCCCCCGGAAACACCATATATTTT. Protein product: CASSLPPGNTIYF.

This rearrangement joins TRBV4-3 to TRBJ1-1; D remains unclear. Trimming removed 0 bases at V and 1 base at J, with 9 bases between. The CDR3 has 15 amino acids. Looked up from germline, CDR1 is LGHNA and CDR2 is YSLEER. CDR3 region: CASSQDGRGNTEAFF. The CDR3 DNA reads TGCGCCAGCAGCCAAGATGGCAGAGGGAACACTGAAGCTTTCTTT.

The chain combines TRBV19 with TRBJ1-2, with 7 bases identical to TRBD1. This CDR3 is 15 amino acids long. Germline V gene lookup returns CDR1 LNHDA and CDR2 SQIVND (reference sequence). J lost 7 bases, V lost 5 bases, and 13 bases had no gene match. The CDR3 reads CASSSYRGRLSGYTF. The CDR3 nucleotides read TGTGCCAGTAGTTCTTATAGGGGGCGGTTGAGTGGCTACACCTTC.

The V call is TRBV7-2, the J call TRBJ2-7; the D gene is possibly TRBD2 (5 bases). V dropped 4 bases and J dropped 0 bases, with 10 bases sitting between them. The CDR3 runs 14 residues. The V gene's germline CDR1 is SGHTA and CDR2 FQGNSA. CDR3 loop: CASSSRTGSYEQYF. The DNA of the CDR3 is TGTGCCAGCAGCTCCCGGACTGGCTCCTACGAGCAGTACTTC.

V gene TRBV6-7 combines with J gene TRBJ1-5, with D uncertain. TRBV6-7 has ORF status, its function being uncertain. The V gene lost 0 bases and the J gene lost 0 bases, with 15 bases spanning the gap. This CDR3 comprises 18 residues. This CDR3 reads CASSYSDEAGDSNQPQHF. CDR3 DNA: TGTGCCAGCAGTTACTCGGACGAGGCCGGGGATAGCAATCAGCCCCAGCATTTT.

The gene calls are TRBV15 and TRBJ2-7; a possible D gene is TRBD1 (6 bases). CDR1 and CDR2 (germline): LNHNV, YYDKDF (reference sequence). This CDR3 is 17 amino acids long. The V gene lost 0 bases and the J gene lost 7 bases, with 22 bases spanning the gap. CDR3 sequence: CATSRDRQGPHYGEQYF. CDR3 sequence (DNA): TGTGCCACCAGCAGAGATCGGCAGGGGCCTCACTACGGAGAGCAGTACTTC. The full variable domain, in which reference TRBV15 and TRBJ2-7 provide the parts outside the CDR3, is DAMVIQNPRYQVTQFGKPVTLSCSQTLNHNVMYWYQQKSSQAPKLLFHYYDKDFNNEADTPDNFQSRRPNTSFCFLDIRSPGLGDTAMYLCATSRDRQGPHYGEQYFGPGTRLTVT.

The chain employs TRBV7-2 and TRBJ1-4; 7 positions match TRBD1. J gave up 8 bases and V 4 bases, and 10 bases lay outside the gene matches. This CDR3 is built from 15 residues. The germline CDR1 and CDR2 sequences are SGHTA and FQGNSA. CDR3 nucleotides: TGTGCCAGCAGCTCCGGACAGGCGTTTGGGGAAAAACTGTTTTTT. This codes for CASSSGQAFGEKLFF.